The 21 T cell receptor beta chains reported below all come from one sample, sequenced in a study of T cells in Graves' hyperthyroidism and ophthalmopathy. Authors of the study amplified TCR beta CDR3 regions from RNA transcripts. Researchers ran a first-round RT-PCR on the TCR CDR3 using the HTBI primer set. TCRdb reprocessed the multiplex PCR reads via MiXCR and lists one record per CDR3 protein. The sample includes about 290,000 distinct CDR3 sequences, about an eighth of them seen just once. Material: blood. These receptor sequences come from a woman aged 25 to 45 with Graves' hyperthyroidism that later progressed to Graves' ophthalmopathy.

This clonotype was picked up many times. The genes are TRBV3-1 and TRBJ2-5, with 9 bases aligning to TRBD2. V shed 5 bases and J 4 bases; nucleotides not matched to a gene: 8. Germline-derived CDR1 and CDR2 are LGHDT and YNNKEL (reference sequence). CDR3 length equals 15 residues. Written as DNA, the CDR3 is TGTGCCAGCAGCGAACCGGGACTAGCAGGAGAGACCCAGTACTTC. Protein: CASSEPGLAGETQYF.

There are many counts of this clonotype. The chain links TRBV20-1 to TRBJ2-7; 11 bases agree with TRBD2. Losses at the gene ends were 5 bases for V and 3 bases for J; bases not matched to a gene: 9. Per the germline V gene, CDR1 is DFQATT and CDR2 is SNEGSKA (reference sequence). The CDR3 sequence is 15 residues long. Here the CDR3 DNA reads TGCAGTGCTCCCGGTAAACTAGCGGGGGACTACGAGCAGTACTTC. Amino acid sequence: CSAPGKLAGDYEQYF.

The chain couples TRBV11-3 to TRBJ2-1; D remains ambiguous. Germline-derived CDR1 and CDR2 are SGHNT and YENEEA. The CDR3 has 14 residues. V gave up 5 bases and J gave up 6 bases, with 14 bases separating them. The CDR3 loop reads CASSTKPILNEQFF. CDR3 nucleotide sequence: TGTGCCAGCAGCACTAAACCTATACTCAATGAGCAGTTCTTC.

A remark on this clonotype: A much larger clone differs by one base, so this may be a read error. V and J are TRBV3-1 and TRBJ2-5; D is uncertain. Germline CDR1 LGHDT, CDR2 YNNKEL (reference sequence). The CDR3 is made up of 14 amino acids. CDR3 protein: CAGSHYYLQETQYF. DNA for the CDR3: TGTGCCGGCAGCCACTACTACCTCCAAGAGACCCAGTACTTC.

This clonotype came up many times. The CDR3 loop reads CASSHGGDPYNEQFF. The CDR3 DNA follows: TGTGCCAGCAGCCACGGCGGGGATCCCTACAATGAGCAGTTCTTC. The gene calls are TRBV3-1 and TRBJ2-1, with D possibly being TRBD2 (6 bases). The CDR3 consists of 15 residues. The germline V gene has CDR1 LGHDT and CDR2 YNNKEL (reference sequence). V lost 3 bases, J lost 2 bases, and 11 bases lay in between.

At least ten counts were recorded for this clonotype. V is TRBV11-2 and J is TRBJ2-5; the D gene is possibly TRBD1 (6 bases). Germline V gene data show CDR1 as SGHAT and CDR2 as FQNNGV. V lost 5 bases to trimming and J lost 7 bases, with 14 bases between them. The CDR3 runs to 13 residues. Here the CDR3 DNA reads TGTGCCAGCAGCGGGGACATATCTCGGACCCAGTACTTC. It specifies CASSGDISRTQYF.

Written as DNA, the CDR3 is TGTGCCAGCAGCTTTACACAGGGTAGGATGAATGAAGCTTTCTTT. Its translation is CASSFTQGRMNEAFF. The chain employs TRBV7-2 and TRBJ1-1; maybe TRBD1 (6 bases). Germline V gene lookup returns CDR1 SGHTA and CDR2 FQGNSA. The CDR3 runs to 15 residues. Trimming removed 3 bases at V and 7 bases at J, with 18 bases between.

CDR3 nucleotide sequence: TGTGCCAGCAGCGGATCGGACAGGGCAGCCAACGAGCAGTACTTC. This sequence encodes CASSGSDRAANEQYF. The V and J genes are TRBV9 and TRBJ2-7, with 8 bases fitting TRBD1. The germline CDR1 and CDR2 sequences are SGDLS and YYNGEE. The CDR3 consists of 15 residues. The V segment lost 3 bases and the J segment 5 bases; nucleotides outside the gene matches: 10.

This clonotype was counted only a few times. The chain combines TRBV5-1 with TRBJ1-6; D not certain. Per the germline V gene, CDR1 is SGHRS and CDR2 is YFSETQ. Trimming took off 4 bases at V and 5 bases at J, with 13 bases between the two ends. This CDR3 is built from 15 residues. The CDR3 nucleotides are TGCGCCAGCAGCCAGGAGCCGGGGAATAATTCACCCCTCCACTTT. This codes for CASSQEPGNNSPLHF.

Ten or more counts support this clonotype. The chain links TRBV30 to TRBJ2-1; D is perhaps TRBD1 (6 bases). Trimming left V 3 bases short and J 5 bases short, with 20 bases between. Germline V CDR1 and CDR2: GTSNPN, SVGIG (reference sequence). The CDR3 sequence is 16 residues long. The CDR3 here is CAWRARQVRSNNEQFF. The CDR3, as DNA: TGTGCCTGGAGAGCTCGACAGGTCCGGAGCAACAATGAGCAGTTCTTC.

This clonotype was seen at least ten times. The gene calls are TRBV7-9 and TRBJ2-2; 7 bases fit TRBD1. V gave up 5 bases and J gave up 6 bases; unmatched junction bases: 9. In germline, CDR1 is SEHNR, CDR2 FQNEAQ (reference sequence). CDR3 length: 15 residues. The CDR3 DNA reads as TGTGCCAGCAGCCCGCGGACAGGATCGCCCGGGGAGCTGTTTTTT. It codes for CASSPRTGSPGELFF.

The rearrangement links TRBV27 to TRBJ1-5; D gene ambiguous. V shed 5 bases and J shed 0 bases, with 11 bases lying between them. This CDR3 contains 15 residues. Germline CDR1 MNHEY, CDR2 SMNVEV (reference sequence). CDR3 sequence reads: CASSPGENSNQPQHF. In nucleotides, the CDR3 is TGTGCCAGCAGTCCTGGGGAGAATAGCAATCAGCCCCAGCATTTT.

This clonotype was picked up many times. The chain has TRBV27 and TRBJ1-1; tentative D call: TRBD1 (5 bases). Germline CDR1 MNHEY, CDR2 SMNVEV (reference sequence). The CDR3 loop spans 13 amino acids. Trimming stripped 5 bases from V and 3 bases from J, with 10 bases between. CDR3: CASSLTGHTEAFF. The DNA of the CDR3 is TGTGCCAGCAGTCTCACAGGACACACTGAAGCTTTCTTT.

The chain employs TRBV19 and TRBJ2-7, with 8 bases that match TRBD1. This CDR3 is built from 13 residues. Germline V gene lookup returns CDR1 LNHDA and CDR2 SQIVND (reference sequence). The V segment lost 6 bases and the J segment 2 bases; nucleotides outside the gene matches: 3. The DNA for the CDR3 is TGTGCCAGTAGCTGGACAGGGACCTACGAGCAGTACTTC. It yields the protein CASSWTGTYEQYF.

Remarks on this clonotype: A much bigger clone sits one base away, suggesting this may be a read error. This chain's CDR3 is CSASMSSVYEQYF. CDR3 bases: TGCAGCGCCTCGATGTCCAGCGTATACGAGCAGTACTTC. V and J are TRBV29-1 and TRBJ2-7, with unresolved D. CDR1 is SQVTM, CDR2 ANQGSEA, per germline. The CDR3 is made up of 13 amino acids. V lost 7 bases and J lost 4, with 17 bases in between.

The genes are TRBV6-1 and TRBJ1-1; 7 positions agree with TRBD1. The CDR3 totals 17 residues. The germline V gene has CDR1 MNHNS and CDR2 SASEGT. J was trimmed by 4 bases and V by 6 bases; bases with no gene match: 17. CDR3 nucleotide sequence: TGTGCCAGCAGCACAATGCCAGGGGGACACCTAATCACTGAAGCTTTCTTT. Amino acid sequence: CASSTMPGGHLITEAFF.

Many counts were recorded for this clonotype. The chain combines TRBV3-1 with TRBJ1-2; 11 nucleotides align to TRBD1. The CDR3 is 16 amino acids. The V segment lost 1 base and the J segment 3 bases; nucleotides outside the gene matches: 4. CDR1 is LGHDT, CDR2 YNNKEL, per germline (reference sequence). DNA of the CDR3: TGTGCCAGCAGCCAAGGGACAGGGGGCTTCTACTATGGCTACACCTTC. Amino acid sequence: CASSQGTGGFYYGYTF. Looking up the rest from reference TRBV3-1 and TRBJ1-2 gives the full variable domain: DTAVSQTPKYLVTQMGNDKSIKCEQNLGHDTMYWYKQDSKKFLKIMFSYNNKELIINETVPNRFSPKSPDKAHLNLHINSLELGDSAVYFCASSQGTGGFYYGYTFGSGTRLTVV.

This clonotype was picked up many times. V is TRBV28 and J is TRBJ2-5, with D hard to call. The CDR3 consists of 14 residues. The V and J ends lost 3 bases and 1 base respectively, with 9 bases between them. The germline CDR1 and CDR2 sequences are MDHEN and SYDVKM. The CDR3 loop is CASSFLSTQETQYF. The CDR3 region has the DNA TGTGCCAGCAGTTTTCTATCTACCCAAGAGACCCAGTACTTC. The full variable domain, in which reference TRBV28 and TRBJ2-5 provide the parts outside the CDR3, is DVKVTQSSRYLVKRTGEKVFLECVQDMDHENMFWYRQDPGLGLRLIYFSYDVKMKEKGDIPEGYSVSREKKERFSLILESASTNQTSMYLCASSFLSTQETQYFGPGTRLLVL.

There are many counts of this clonotype. The V call is TRBV7-9, the J call TRBJ2-7, with D possibly matching TRBD2 (5 bases). CDR3 length equals 13 residues. Trimming pared 6 bases from V and 5 bases from J, leaving 14 bases between. Germline V lookup: CDR1 SEHNR, CDR2 FQNEAQ (reference sequence). Written as DNA, the CDR3 is TGTGCCAGCAGGCTCAGCCCCGGGGACGAGCAGTACTTC. Translation gives CASRLSPGDEQYF. The complete variable domain, with remaining parts taken from reference TRBV7-9 and TRBJ2-7, reads DTGVSQNPRHKITKRGQNVTFRCDPISEHNRLYWYRQTLGQGPEFLTYFQNEAQLEKSRLLSDRFSAERPKGSFSTLEIQRTEQGDSAMYLCASRLSPGDEQYFGPGTRLTVT.

The table lists this clonotype with a few counts. This rearrangement joins TRBV9 to TRBJ2-1; D is unresolved. CDR3 length: 14 residues. Germline V gene sequence: CDR1 SGDLS, CDR2 YYNGEE. V dropped 4 bases and J dropped 3 bases, with 11 bases sitting between them. The CDR3 region is CASSPMDLYNEQFF. The CDR3 DNA reads TGTGCCAGCAGCCCAATGGACCTCTACAATGAGCAGTTCTTC.

At least ten counts were recorded for this clonotype. V and J are TRBV27 and TRBJ2-7; TRBD1 aligns across 7 bases. CDR3 length: 14 residues. Losses at the gene ends were 5 bases for V and 5 bases for J; bases not matched to a gene: 9. Germline CDR1 is MNHEY and CDR2 is SMNVEV (reference sequence). CDR3 coding DNA: TGTGCCAGCAGTACCACCCGGGACAGTAACGAGCAGTACTTC. The encoded protein is CASSTTRDSNEQYF.